Many counts were recorded for the clone carrying this T cell receptor (beta chain). This specimen comes from a study of T-cell reconstitution after alpha-beta-depleted transplantation in children. The V gene's germline CDR1 is MGHRA and CDR2 YSYEKL. The CDR3 consists of 15 residues. Trimming cost V 4 bases and J 2 bases, with 12 bases left between them. Unique molecular identifiers were incorporated during preparation of the TCRbeta library. TCRdb reprocessed the PCR reads with MiXCR, giving one entry per CDR3 protein. The data show about 200,000 distinct CDR3 sequences, about 14% seen once. This receptor was taken from a human donor who donated a stem cell graft to a child with acute lymphoblastic leukemia. This specimen consisted of PBMCs from the stem cell graft donor, obtained from the stem cell graft. The J gene is TRBJ2-1, the V gene TRBV4-1; D possibly corresponds to TRBD2 (5 bases). As DNA, the CDR3 is TGCGCCAGCAGCCGCGGAGGCGCCACCTACAATGAGCAGTTCTTC. This translates into CASSRGGATYNEQFF.